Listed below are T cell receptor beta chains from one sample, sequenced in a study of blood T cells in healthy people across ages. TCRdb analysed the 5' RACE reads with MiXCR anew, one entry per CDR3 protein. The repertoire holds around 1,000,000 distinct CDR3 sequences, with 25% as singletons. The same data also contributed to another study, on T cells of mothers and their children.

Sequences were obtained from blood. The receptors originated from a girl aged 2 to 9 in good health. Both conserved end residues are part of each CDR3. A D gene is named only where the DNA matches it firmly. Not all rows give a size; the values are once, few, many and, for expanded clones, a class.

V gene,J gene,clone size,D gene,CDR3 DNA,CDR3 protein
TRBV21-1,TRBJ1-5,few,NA,TGTGCCAGCAGCGGAGAGTGGGGTTTTAAGCCCCAGCATTTT,CASSGEWGFKPQHF
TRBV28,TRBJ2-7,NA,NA,TGTGCCAGCAGTTTTGACAACGAGCAGTACTTC,CASSFDNEQYF
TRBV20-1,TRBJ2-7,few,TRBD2,TGCAGTGTTGTAGATCTAGCGGGAGTCTCATACGAGCAGTACTTC,CSVVDLAGVSYEQYF
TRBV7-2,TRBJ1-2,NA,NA,TGTGCCAGCAGCAGCCCGTTACTAGGGGGGTCTAACTATGGCTACACCTTC,CASSSPLLGGSNYGYTF
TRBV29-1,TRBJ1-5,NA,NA,TGCAGCGCCGGGACTGAATATCAGCCCCAGCATTTT,CSAGTEYQPQHF
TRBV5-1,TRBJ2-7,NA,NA,TGCGCCAGCTCTTCGGGGAAGTACGAGGACTACGAGCAGTACTTC,CASSSGKYEDYEQYF
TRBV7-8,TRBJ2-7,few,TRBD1,TGTGCCAGCAGGATAGGACAGGAGTACTACGAGCAGTACTTC,CASRIGQEYYEQYF
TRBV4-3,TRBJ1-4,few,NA,TGCGCCAGCAGTCCCGGGCCCTCCGGTGAAAAACTGTTTTTT,CASSPGPSGEKLFF
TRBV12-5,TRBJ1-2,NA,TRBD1,TGTGCTAGTGGTTTGGTACGGACAGGATCTAACTATGGCTACACCTTC,CASGLVRTGSNYGYTF
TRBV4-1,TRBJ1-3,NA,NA,TGCGCCAGCAGCCAAGAACCGGGCCTTCGGGACACCATATATTTT,CASSQEPGLRDTIYF
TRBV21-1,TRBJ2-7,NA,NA,TGTGCCAGCAGCATTTATGGACGGTCCGAGCAGTACTTC,CASSIYGRSEQYF
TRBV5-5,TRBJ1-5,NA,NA,TGTGCCAGCAGCTTGGGGGGGCCAGGTCAGCCCCAGCATTTT,CASSLGGPGQPQHF
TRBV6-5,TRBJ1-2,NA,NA,TGTGCCAGCAGTTACTCGTCTATGGTGGGCTACACCTTC,CASSYSSMVGYTF
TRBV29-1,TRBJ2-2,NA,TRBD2,TGCAGCGTTGTGGGGGGGGAGACGGTCCTCACCGGGGAGCTGTTTTTT,CSVVGGETVLTGELFF